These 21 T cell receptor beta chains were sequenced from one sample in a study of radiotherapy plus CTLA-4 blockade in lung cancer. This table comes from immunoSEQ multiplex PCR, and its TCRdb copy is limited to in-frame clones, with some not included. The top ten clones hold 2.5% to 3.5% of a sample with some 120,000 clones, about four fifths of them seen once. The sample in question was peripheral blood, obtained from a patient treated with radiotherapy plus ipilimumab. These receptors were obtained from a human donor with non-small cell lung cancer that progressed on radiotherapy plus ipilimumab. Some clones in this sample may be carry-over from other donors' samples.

CDR3 nucleotide sequence: TGCGCCAGCAGCCAAGGGATCCTCGGTTCTGTAGATACGCAGTATTTT. This gives the protein CASSQGILGSVDTQYF. This chain joins TRBV4-3 and TRBJ2-3, with D unclear. CDR1 and CDR2 from the germline V gene are LGHNA and YSLEER. This CDR3 spans 16 amino acids. The V end lost 1 base, the J end lost 5 bases, and 16 bases lay between the germline ends.

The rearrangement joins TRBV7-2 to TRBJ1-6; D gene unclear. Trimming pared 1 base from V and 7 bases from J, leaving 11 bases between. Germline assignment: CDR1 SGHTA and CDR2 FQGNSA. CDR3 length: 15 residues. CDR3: CASSLVRMGNSPLHF. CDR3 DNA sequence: TGTGCCAGCAGCTTAGTCCGCATGGGCAATTCACCCCTCCACTTT.

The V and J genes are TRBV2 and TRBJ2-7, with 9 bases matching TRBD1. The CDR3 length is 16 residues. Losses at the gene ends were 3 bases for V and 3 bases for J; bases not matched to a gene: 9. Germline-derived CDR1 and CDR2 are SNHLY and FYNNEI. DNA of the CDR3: TGTGCCAGCAGTGATATCAGGACAGGGGCCCACTACGAGCAGTACTTC. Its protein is CASSDIRTGAHYEQYF.

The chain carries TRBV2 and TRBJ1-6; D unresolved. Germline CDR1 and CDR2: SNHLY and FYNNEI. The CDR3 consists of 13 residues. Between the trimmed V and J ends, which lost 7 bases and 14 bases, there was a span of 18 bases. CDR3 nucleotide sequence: TGTGCCAGCAATGGGCAGCCTCCCCCCACCCTCCACTTT. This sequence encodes CASNGQPPPTLHF.

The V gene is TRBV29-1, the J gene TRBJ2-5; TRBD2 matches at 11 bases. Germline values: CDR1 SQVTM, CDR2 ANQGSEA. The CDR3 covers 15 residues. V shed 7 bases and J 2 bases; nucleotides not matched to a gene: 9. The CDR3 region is CSGTGTSGAQETQYF. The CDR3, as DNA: TGCAGCGGTACCGGGACTAGCGGCGCTCAAGAGACCCAGTACTTC.

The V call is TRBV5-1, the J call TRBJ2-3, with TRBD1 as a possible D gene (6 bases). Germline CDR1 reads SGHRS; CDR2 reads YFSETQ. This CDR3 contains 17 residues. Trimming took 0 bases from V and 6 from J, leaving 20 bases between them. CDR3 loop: CASSLAGQRLPPDTQYF. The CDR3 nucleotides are TGCGCCAGCAGCTTGGCCGGACAGAGATTACCCCCGGATACGCAGTATTTT.

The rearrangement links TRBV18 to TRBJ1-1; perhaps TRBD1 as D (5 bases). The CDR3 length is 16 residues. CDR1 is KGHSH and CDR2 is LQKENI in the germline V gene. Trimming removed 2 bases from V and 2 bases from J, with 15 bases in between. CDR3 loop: CASSPSIRGSNTEAFF. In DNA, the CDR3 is TGTGCCAGCTCACCAAGCATACGGGGGTCAAACACTGAAGCTTTCTTT.

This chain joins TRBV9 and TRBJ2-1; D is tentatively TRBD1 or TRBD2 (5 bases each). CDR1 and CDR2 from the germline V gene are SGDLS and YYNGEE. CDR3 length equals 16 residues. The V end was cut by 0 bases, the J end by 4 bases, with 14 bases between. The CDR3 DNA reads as TGTGCCAGCAGCGTAGTGGGGGTCCTTGATTACAATGAGCAGTTCTTC. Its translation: CASSVVGVLDYNEQFF.

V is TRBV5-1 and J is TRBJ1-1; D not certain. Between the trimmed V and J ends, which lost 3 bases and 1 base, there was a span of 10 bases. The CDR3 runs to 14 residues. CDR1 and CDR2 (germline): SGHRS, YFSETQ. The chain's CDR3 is CASSSLNGNTEAFF. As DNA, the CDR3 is TGCGCCAGCAGCTCCCTAAATGGGAACACTGAAGCTTTCTTT.

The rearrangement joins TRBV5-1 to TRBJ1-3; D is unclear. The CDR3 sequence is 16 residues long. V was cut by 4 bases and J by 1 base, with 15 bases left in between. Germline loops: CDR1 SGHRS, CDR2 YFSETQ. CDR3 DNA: TGCGCCAGCAGCCGGGATCCGGTGGGGTCTGGAAACACCATATATTTT. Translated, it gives CASSRDPVGSGNTIYF.

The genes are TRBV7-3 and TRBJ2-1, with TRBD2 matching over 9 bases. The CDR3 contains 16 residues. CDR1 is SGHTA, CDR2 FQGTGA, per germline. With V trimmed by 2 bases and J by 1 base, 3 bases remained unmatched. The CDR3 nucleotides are TGTGCCAGCAGCTTATTAGCGGGGGAGTCCTACAATGAGCAGTTCTTC. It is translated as CASSLLAGESYNEQFF.

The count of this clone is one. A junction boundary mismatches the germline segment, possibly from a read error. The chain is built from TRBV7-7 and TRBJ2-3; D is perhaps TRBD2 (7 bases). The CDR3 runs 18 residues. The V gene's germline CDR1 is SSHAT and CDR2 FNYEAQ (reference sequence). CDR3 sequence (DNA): TGTGCTAGCAGCTTAGGCGCCAGCGGGACAACTGGCGGAGATACGCAGTATTTT. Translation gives CASSLGASGTTGGDTQYF. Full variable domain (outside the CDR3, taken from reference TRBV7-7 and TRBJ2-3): GAGVSQSPRYKVTKRGQDVTLRCDPISSHATLYWYQQALGQGPEFLTYFNYEAQPDKSGLPSDRFSAERPEGSISTLTIQRTEQRDSAMYRCASSLGASGTTGGDTQYFGPGTRLTVL.

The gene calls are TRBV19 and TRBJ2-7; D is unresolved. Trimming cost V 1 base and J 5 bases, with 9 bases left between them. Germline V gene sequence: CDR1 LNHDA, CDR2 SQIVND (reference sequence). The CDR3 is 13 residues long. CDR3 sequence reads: CASSIGRSHEQYF. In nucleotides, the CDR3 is TGTGCCAGTAGTATAGGCCGGTCCCACGAGCAGTACTTC.

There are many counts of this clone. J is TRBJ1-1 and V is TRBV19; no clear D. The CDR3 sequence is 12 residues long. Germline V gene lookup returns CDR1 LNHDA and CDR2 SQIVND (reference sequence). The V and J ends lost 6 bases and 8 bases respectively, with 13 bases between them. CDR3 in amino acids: CASSRPPSEAFF. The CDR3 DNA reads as TGTGCCAGTAGCCGACCGCCATCGGAAGCTTTCTTT.

CDR3 coding DNA: TGTGCCAGCAGCGTCCCGGGACAGGGAATTGCCAGCCCCTACAATGAGCAGTTCTTC. Its protein is CASSVPGQGIASPYNEQFF. This chain uses TRBV9 with TRBJ2-1; 9 bases are a match to TRBD1. V lost 2 bases and J lost 2; bases outside the gene matches: 14. Germline-derived CDR1 and CDR2 are SGDLS and YYNGEE. There are 19 residues in the CDR3. Supplemented by reference TRBV9 and TRBJ2-1, the full variable domain reads DSGVTQTPKHLITATGQRVTLRCSPRSGDLSVYWYQQSLDQGLQFLIQYYNGEERAKGNILERFSAQQFPDLHSELNLSSLELGDSALYFCASSVPGQGIASPYNEQFFGPGTRLTVL.

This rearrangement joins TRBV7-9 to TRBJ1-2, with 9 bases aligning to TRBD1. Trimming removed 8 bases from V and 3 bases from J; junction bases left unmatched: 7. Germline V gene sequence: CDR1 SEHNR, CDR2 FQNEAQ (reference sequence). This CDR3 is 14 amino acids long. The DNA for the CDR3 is TGTGCCAGCGGATCGGGACAGGGTTACTATGGCTACACCTTC. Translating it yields CASGSGQGYYGYTF.

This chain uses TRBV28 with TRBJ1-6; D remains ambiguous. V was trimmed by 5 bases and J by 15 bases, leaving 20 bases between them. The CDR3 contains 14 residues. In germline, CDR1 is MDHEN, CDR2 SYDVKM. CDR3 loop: CASSNTLATSHLHF. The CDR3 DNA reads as TGTGCCAGCAGTAATACCCTCGCGACATCTCACCTCCACTTT.

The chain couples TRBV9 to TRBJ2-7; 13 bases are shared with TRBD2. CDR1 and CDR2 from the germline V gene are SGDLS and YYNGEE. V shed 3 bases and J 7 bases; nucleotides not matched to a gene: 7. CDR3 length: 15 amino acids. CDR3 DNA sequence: TGTGCCAGCAGCGAAAGCGGACTAGCGGGGGTGGAGCAGTACTTC. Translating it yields CASSESGLAGVEQYF.

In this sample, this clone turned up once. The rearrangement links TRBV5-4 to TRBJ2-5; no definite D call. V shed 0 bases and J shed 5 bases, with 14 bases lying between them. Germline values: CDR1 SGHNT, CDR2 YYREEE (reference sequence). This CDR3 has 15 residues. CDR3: CASSLAGSQSETQYF. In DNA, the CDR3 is TGTGCCAGCAGCTTGGCCGGCTCTCAGAGTGAGACCCAGTACTTC.

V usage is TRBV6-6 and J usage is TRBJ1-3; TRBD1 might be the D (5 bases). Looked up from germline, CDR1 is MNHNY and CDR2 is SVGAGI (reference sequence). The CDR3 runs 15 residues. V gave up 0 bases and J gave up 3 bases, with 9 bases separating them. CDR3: CASSYSAGRGNTIYF. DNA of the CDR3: TGTGCCAGCAGTTACTCGGCAGGGCGTGGAAACACCATATATTTT.

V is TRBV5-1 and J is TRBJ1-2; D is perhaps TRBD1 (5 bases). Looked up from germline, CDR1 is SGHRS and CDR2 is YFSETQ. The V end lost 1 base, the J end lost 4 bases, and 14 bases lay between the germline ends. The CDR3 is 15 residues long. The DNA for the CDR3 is TGCGCCAGCAGCTTGAGCGGGGAAGGGGCCTATGGCTACACCTTC. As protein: CASSLSGEGAYGYTF. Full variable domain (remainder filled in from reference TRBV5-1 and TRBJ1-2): KAGVTQTPRYLIKTRGQQVTLSCSPISGHRSVSWYQQTPGQGLQFLFEYFSETQRNKGNFPGRFSGRQFSNSRSEMNVSTLELGDSALYLCASSLSGEGAYGYTFGSGTRLTVV.